The 26 T cell receptor beta chains below come from one sample, sequenced in a study of CXCR4 blockade with PD-1 therapy in pancreatic cancer. Here immunoSEQ multiplex PCR was the method, and the copy in TCRdb shows in-frame clones only, minus some. The sample carries 3,000 or so clones, around 46% recorded once. The sequencing input was tumor tissue. The source of these receptors is a human donor with pancreatic ductal adenocarcinoma.

This clone was recorded a few times. The V and J genes are TRBV27 and TRBJ2-2; 10 bases are a match to TRBD2. Per germline, CDR1 MNHEY and CDR2 SMNVEV (reference sequence). V lost 10 bases, J lost 4 bases, and 6 bases stayed unmatched. This CDR3 has 14 amino acids. This CDR3 reads CATRASGSTGELFF. CDR3 nucleotides: TGTGCCACCAGGGCTAGCGGGAGCACCGGGGAGCTGTTTTTT.

This chain connects TRBV6-8 to TRBJ1-2; tentatively, D is TRBD1 (6 bases). The CDR3 consists of 12 residues. Germline V CDR1 and CDR2: MNHGY, SAAAGT. V dropped 7 bases and J dropped 8 bases, with 14 bases sitting between them. As DNA, the CDR3 is TGTGCCAGCATTGGTTGGGGGCACGGCTACACCTTC. Its protein is CASIGWGHGYTF.

This clone showed up just once. The gene calls are TRBV11-3 and TRBJ1-3; no clear D gene. Looked up from germline, CDR1 is SGHNT and CDR2 is YENEEA. The CDR3 is made up of 14 amino acids. Trimming took 5 bases from V and 1 from J, leaving 9 bases between them. CDR3 residues: CASSLSGSGNTIYF. The DNA of the CDR3 is TGTGCCAGCAGCCTCTCCGGATCTGGAAACACCATATATTTT.

This clone has just a few counts. V gene TRBV11-3 combines with J gene TRBJ2-5; weak D call: TRBD2 (6 bases). CDR1 SGHNT and CDR2 YENEEA come from the germline V gene. The CDR3 spans 15 residues. Between the trimmed V and J ends, which lost 5 bases and 5 bases, there was a span of 18 bases. Written as DNA, the CDR3 is TGTGCCAGCAGCGTAACCCTCGGGAGACCGGAGACCCAGTACTTC. Translated, it gives CASSVTLGRPETQYF.

This clone was seen only a few times. This rearrangement joins TRBV9 to TRBJ2-3; TRBD2 aligns across 12 bases. V shed 5 bases, J shed 3 bases, and the junction held 4 bases outside the gene matches. The CDR3 consists of 15 residues. From germline, CDR1 is SGDLS and CDR2 YYNGEE. The CDR3 coding sequence is TGTGCCAGCAGTCGTGGACTAGCGGGGACAGATACGCAGTATTTT. Protein: CASSRGLAGTDTQYF.

This clone turned up a few times. CDR3 in amino acids: CASKWERGEKLFF. CDR3 DNA sequence: TGTGCCAGCAAGTGGGAGAGAGGTGAAAAACTGTTTTTT. V usage is TRBV9 and J usage is TRBJ1-4; D remains unclear. Germline V lookup: CDR1 SGDLS, CDR2 YYNGEE. V was trimmed by 6 bases and J by 7 bases, leaving 13 bases between them. The CDR3 totals 13 residues.

This clone was detected only once. The CDR3, as DNA: TGTGCCAGCAGCCAAGATCCCGGACGGGTGAACACTGAAGCTTTCTTT. Its translation is CASSQDPGRVNTEAFF. V and J are TRBV14 and TRBJ1-1; D is uncertain. V was trimmed by 0 bases and J by 0 bases, leaving 11 bases between them. The germline gives CDR1 SGHDN, CDR2 FVKESK. There are 16 residues in the CDR3. Based on the CDR3 plus reference TRBV14 and TRBJ1-1, the full variable domain is EAGVTQFPSHSVIEKGQTVTLRCDPISGHDNLYWYRRVMGKEIKFLLHFVKESKQDESGMPNNRFLAERTGGTYSTLKVQPAELEDSGVYFCASSQDPGRVNTEAFFGQGTRLTVV.

The chain links TRBV19 to TRBJ1-1; D ambiguous. The V and J ends lost 5 bases and 1 base respectively, with 11 bases between them. CDR3 size: 14 residues. The germline V gene encodes CDR1 LNHDA and CDR2 SQIVND (reference sequence). In DNA, the CDR3 is TGTGCCAGTAGTCTGGACGGGAGGAACACTGAAGCTTTCTTT. This codes for CASSLDGRNTEAFF.

The chain joins TRBV19 to TRBJ1-1; a possible D gene is TRBD1 (6 bases). Trimming stripped 6 bases from V and 1 base from J, with 9 bases between. The CDR3 runs 13 residues. Germline CDR1 reads LNHDA; CDR2 reads SQIVND (reference sequence). CDR3 bases: TGTGCCAGTAGCAAACAGGGGAACACTGAAGCTTTCTTT. Protein sequence: CASSKQGNTEAFF.

This clone came up once. The J gene is TRBJ2-7, the V gene TRBV28; D is perhaps TRBD2 (6 bases). The CDR3 runs 15 residues. CDR1 and CDR2 from the germline V gene are MDHEN and SYDVKM. Deletions cut 5 bases from V and 7 bases from J, with 21 bases between. This CDR3 is CASSKGRDPLGEQYF. The DNA for the CDR3 is TGTGCCAGCAGTAAGGGGCGGGACCCACTAGGGGAGCAGTACTTC.

Here the CDR3 DNA reads TGTGCCAGTAGTGACAGGGGAGGCGAAAAACTGTTTTTT. This codes for CASSDRGGEKLFF. The chain recombines TRBV19 with TRBJ1-4; TRBD1 aligns across 8 bases. V lost 5 bases and J lost 8; bases outside the gene matches: 4. From germline, CDR1 is LNHDA and CDR2 SQIVND (reference sequence). The CDR3 spans 13 residues.

V usage is TRBV15 and J usage is TRBJ2-1, with 8 nucleotides matching TRBD1. Germline CDR1 and CDR2: LNHNV and YYDKDF (reference sequence). This CDR3 comprises 15 residues. V shed 3 bases and J 3 bases; nucleotides not matched to a gene: 4. CDR3 amino acids: CATSRTGVSYNEQFF. CDR3 bases: TGTGCCACCAGCAGGACAGGGGTAAGCTACAATGAGCAGTTCTTC.

This chain links TRBV7-4 with TRBJ2-1; no clear D. Trimming pared 9 bases from V and 4 bases from J, leaving 13 bases between. The germline V gene has CDR1 SGHVT and CDR2 SQSDAQ. The CDR3 covers 13 residues. The CDR3 DNA follows: TGTGCCAGTCCCGGGCCGCTGTACAATGAGCAGTTCTTC. It codes for CASPGPLYNEQFF.

The chain couples TRBV18 to TRBJ2-7; D is uncertain. The CDR3 covers 15 residues. V lost 2 bases, J lost 0 bases, and 11 bases lay in between. From germline, CDR1 is KGHSH and CDR2 LQKENI. The CDR3 region has the DNA TGTGCCAGCTCACCAGCTCGATTAAGCTCCTACGAGCAGTACTTC. This gives the protein CASSPARLSSYEQYF.

This chain links TRBV18 with TRBJ2-7; D not resolved. Trimming pared 3 bases from V and 2 bases from J, leaving 8 bases between. The germline V gene encodes CDR1 KGHSH and CDR2 LQKENI. This CDR3 is 13 amino acids long. This CDR3 reads CASSPGNTYEQYF. Here the CDR3 DNA reads TGTGCCAGCTCACCCGGAAACACCTACGAGCAGTACTTC.

This clone was counted a few times. This sequence joins TRBV1 and TRBJ2-5; the table's D call, TRBD2, has no DNA check behind it. TRBV1 is given as a pseudogene. This CDR3 contains 15 residues. The CDR3: CASSTTSGSRQTQYF. The CDR3 nucleotides read TGCGCCAGCAGTACGACTAGCGGGAGTAGACAGACCCAGTACTTC.

This clone showed up just once. The chain carries TRBV9 and TRBJ2-5, with D tentatively TRBD1 or TRBD2 (5 bases each). This CDR3 contains 14 residues. V dropped 0 bases and J dropped 0 bases, with 6 bases sitting between them. The V gene's germline CDR1 is SGDLS and CDR2 YYNGEE. CDR3 coding DNA: TGTGCCAGCAGCGTAGGGGGGTACCAAGAGACCCAGTACTTC. Translating gives CASSVGGYQETQYF.

This chain uses TRBV6-4 with TRBJ1-1; TRBD1 aligns across 9 bases. Germline V gene sequence: CDR1 MRHNA, CDR2 SNTAGT. This CDR3 is built from 15 residues. Unmatched junction bases numbered 10, after V lost 5 bases and J lost 6 bases. The CDR3 region has the DNA TGTGCCAGCAGTCCGACGTGGACAGGGGCGCCTGAAGCTTTCTTT. Amino acids: CASSPTWTGAPEAFF.

The V and J genes are TRBV28 and TRBJ2-3; 7 bases agree with TRBD2. The J segment lost 3 bases and the V segment lost 10 bases, leaving 10 bases of the junction unmatched. The CDR3 loop spans 14 amino acids. Germline lookup yields CDR1 MDHEN and CDR2 SYDVKM. The CDR3 nucleotides are TGTGCCACCGACTCTAGCGGATTTACAGATACGCAGTATTTT. Translating it yields CATDSSGFTDTQYF. The full variable domain, with the rest looked up from reference TRBV28 and TRBJ2-3, is DVKVTQSSRYLVKRTGEKVFLECVQDMDHENMFWYRQDPGLGLRLIYFSYDVKMKEKGDIPEGYSVSREKKERFSLILESASTNQTSMYLCATDSSGFTDTQYFGPGTRLTVL.

This clone has more than one count but fewer than ten. The rearrangement joins TRBV7-7 to TRBJ2-7; 10 nucleotides align to TRBD1. Germline CDR1 is SSHAT and CDR2 is FNYEAQ (reference sequence). This CDR3 comprises 15 residues. After removal of 5 bases from V and 4 bases from J, the junction contained 8 bases not matched to a gene. The CDR3 spells CASSAGTGEGYEQYF. CDR3 bases: TGTGCCAGCAGCGCCGGGACAGGGGAAGGGTACGAGCAGTACTTC.

This sequence joins TRBV25-1 and TRBJ2-3, with a weak D call TRBD2 (5 bases). Germline V lookup: CDR1 MGHDK, CDR2 SYGVNS. Trimming took off 3 bases at V and 6 bases at J, with 13 bases between the two ends. This CDR3 region has 14 residues. CDR3 nucleotide sequence: TGTGCCAGCAGTGACCCCGGGGTCCGGGATACGCAGTATTTT. Its protein is CASSDPGVRDTQYF.

The J gene is TRBJ2-2, the V gene TRBV9; 7 bases map to TRBD2. V gave up 5 bases and J gave up 2 bases; unmatched junction bases: 15. Germline V gene sequence: CDR1 SGDLS, CDR2 YYNGEE. The CDR3 contains 18 residues. The CDR3 DNA follows: TGTGCCAGCAGTGAAAAGTCGTTACTAGCGCTAAACACCGGGGAGCTGTTTTTT. As protein: CASSEKSLLALNTGELFF.

The chain uses TRBV9 and TRBJ2-2; 8 nucleotides match TRBD1. Germline CDR1 SGDLS, CDR2 YYNGEE. Trimming took 7 bases from V and 2 from J; bases not matched to a gene: 13. This CDR3 region has 17 residues. CDR3 in DNA: TGTGCCAGCGGGAACCCCCGGGACAGGTCTAACACCGGGGAGCTGTTTTTT. Translation: CASGNPRDRSNTGELFF.

This CDR3 reads CSVVDRGGSYEQYF. CDR3 DNA: TGCAGCGTTGTTGATAGGGGCGGCTCCTACGAGCAGTACTTC. The chain recombines TRBV29-1 with TRBJ2-7; a possible D gene is TRBD1 (5 bases). V was pared by 4 bases and J by 0 bases, with 13 bases between. This CDR3 comprises 14 residues. The germline gives CDR1 SQVTM, CDR2 ANQGSEA.

The V call is TRBV9, the J call TRBJ2-1; 8 positions match TRBD2. The V gene's germline CDR1 is SGDLS and CDR2 YYNGEE. The junction had 10 bases not matched to a gene; V was cut back by 7 bases and J by 1 base. This CDR3 spans 16 amino acids. This chain's CDR3 is CASLLWAGGSYNEQFF. CDR3 nucleotides: TGTGCCAGCCTCCTATGGGCGGGAGGTTCCTACAATGAGCAGTTCTTC. The full variable domain, in which reference TRBV9 and TRBJ2-1 provide the parts outside the CDR3, is DSGVTQTPKHLITATGQRVTLRCSPRSGDLSVYWYQQSLDQGLQFLIQYYNGEERAKGNILERFSAQQFPDLHSELNLSSLELGDSALYFCASLLWAGGSYNEQFFGPGTRLTVL.

This chain connects TRBV19 to TRBJ2-3; no firm D call. V lost 6 bases and J lost 1, with 11 bases in between. CDR1 and CDR2 from the germline V gene are LNHDA and SQIVND (reference sequence). The CDR3 totals 14 residues. Here the CDR3 reads CASSPGLRTDTQYF. CDR3 coding DNA: TGTGCCAGTAGCCCTGGGTTGCGCACAGATACGCAGTATTTT.